These 10 T cell receptor beta chains came from one sample sequenced in a study of T cells expressing NK-cell markers. TCRdb re-called the 5' RACE reads; every CDR3 protein appears as one record, without DNA. Recorded for this sample: more than 400,000 distinct CDR3 sequences. Specimen: blood T cells: a sorted CD56 or NKG2C T cell subset, CD4+ or CD8+ T cells, or bulk PBMC T cells (not recorded which). Every receptor here comes from a woman between 18 and 70 years old in good health.

The chain joins TRBV5-1 to TRBJ2-1; TCRdb lists TRBD1, though no DNA is available to test this call. Germline V CDR1 and CDR2: SGHRS, YFSETQ. The CDR3 has 15 residues. CDR3 loop: CASSLDGQGWDEQFF.

The chain links TRBV11-1 to TRBJ2-3; TCRdb proposes TRBD1, but this gene call is untestable without DNA. The CDR3 has 17 amino acids. Germline V gene lookup returns CDR1 SGHAT and CDR2 FQDESV (reference sequence). The CDR3 loop is CASSFGHRGSGTDTQYF.

V and J are TRBV20-1 and TRBJ1-6; the TCRdb D gene call, TRBD1, has no DNA to confirm it. Germline lookup yields CDR1 DFQATT and CDR2 SNEGSKA (reference sequence). This CDR3 comprises 14 residues. This CDR3 is CSAPRQAYNSPLHF.

This rearrangement joins TRBV4-1 to TRBJ2-1; TCRdb calls TRBD2, which cannot be checked without DNA. There are 13 residues in the CDR3. Germline loops: CDR1 MGHRA, CDR2 YSYEKL. The CDR3 here is CASSQVGGDEQFF.

The rearrangement joins TRBV12-5 to TRBJ2-3. Germline V gene lookup returns CDR1 LGHNT and CDR2 FRNRAP. This CDR3 has 17 amino acids. The CDR3 region is CASGLVLRRSSTDTQYF.

This sequence joins TRBV29-1 and TRBJ2-5; TCRdb selects TRBD1, and the lack of DNA leaves this call unchecked. This CDR3 comprises 14 residues. CDR1 and CDR2 (germline): SQVTM, ANQGSEA. The chain's CDR3 is CSVDWGGRRETQYF.

The genes are TRBV19 and TRBJ1-3. Germline V gives CDR1 LNHDA, CDR2 SQIVND (reference sequence). The CDR3 extends over 14 amino acids. CDR3 region: CASSMGISGNTIYF.

The chain combines TRBV7-6 with TRBJ1-1; the TCRdb D gene call, TRBD1, has no DNA to confirm it. The CDR3 is made up of 13 amino acids. Germline V gene lookup returns CDR1 SGHVS and CDR2 FNYEAQ. The CDR3 sequence is CASSVGTTTEAFF.

The V gene is TRBV4-1, the J gene TRBJ2-1; as DNA is missing, the TRBD2 call by TCRdb cannot be tested. There are 17 residues in the CDR3. The V gene's germline CDR1 is MGHRA and CDR2 YSYEKL. The chain's CDR3 is CASSYPVAKSSYNEQFF.

The rearrangement links TRBV7-8 to TRBJ2-4. The germline gives CDR1 SGHVS, CDR2 FQNEAQ. The CDR3 is made up of 17 amino acids. CDR3 sequence: CASSMRDGRLAKNIQYF.